The present T cell receptor beta chain was sequenced within a study of T cell repertoires in cytomegalovirus infection. TCRdb ran MiXCR on the reads and lists one entry per CDR3 protein. The table lists some 350,000 distinct CDR3 sequences, 18% of them singletons. The V end was cut by 2 bases, the J end by 0 bases, with 17 bases between. Germline V gene sequence: CDR1 SGHRS, CDR2 YFSETQ. The CDR3 is 17 amino acids. This chain connects TRBV5-1 to TRBJ1-1; D gene uncertain. The material sequenced was PBMCs. This TCR was recovered from a human donor in good health (CMV status not recorded). Some clones in this sample may be carry-over from other donors' samples. CDR3 nucleotide sequence: TGCGCCAGCAGCTTTAGTACCGGACGGATCATGAACACTGAAGCTTTCTTT. It specifies CASSFSTGRIMNTEAFF.